This entry lists 4 T cell receptor beta chains sequenced from one sample in a study of cytomegalovirus exposure and HLA in healthy donors. Primers: 60 Vbeta forward and 13 Jbeta reverse. Some clones are missing from TCRdb's copy, which holds only in-frame ones; the method was immunoSEQ multiplex PCR. The sample consists of approximately 170,000 clones, about four fifths of them appearing once. Sample: PBMCs. The receptors here all came from a male donor in good health and CMV-seronegative.

The chain has TRBV14 and TRBJ2-2; possibly TRBD1 for D (6 bases). V lost 3 bases, J lost 0 bases, and 11 bases lay in between. CDR1 and CDR2 (germline): SGHDN, FVKESK. This CDR3 region has 16 residues. The CDR3 is CASSQTRGSNTGELFF. The DNA for the CDR3 is TGTGCCAGCAGCCAGACCAGGGGCTCGAACACCGGGGAGCTGTTTTTT.

This clone was observed a few times. The V gene is TRBV6-6, the J gene TRBJ1-1, with 7 bases that match TRBD1. Germline assignment: CDR1 MNHNY and CDR2 SVGAGI (reference sequence). J was trimmed by 11 bases and V by 2 bases; bases with no gene match: 11. The CDR3 extends over 14 amino acids. The CDR3 sequence: CASSYEDIIRGAFF. In DNA, the CDR3 is TGTGCCAGCAGTTACGAGGACATCATCAGGGGGGCTTTCTTT.

In this sample, this clone turned up a few times. The genes are TRBV4-1 and TRBJ2-5, with D uncertain. The length of the CDR3 is 13 residues. Looked up from germline, CDR1 is MGHRA and CDR2 is YSYEKL. V lost 1 base to trimming and J lost 11 bases, with 14 bases between them. CDR3 in amino acids: CASSQVAGPAQYF. DNA for the CDR3: TGCGCCAGCAGCCAAGTTGCTGGGCCGGCACAGTACTTC.

Only one count was recorded for this clone. This chain joins TRBV9 and TRBJ2-3; D is possibly TRBD2 (6 bases). V was shortened by 4 bases and J by 0 bases, with 15 bases between the two germline ends. This CDR3 contains 16 residues. Germline CDR1 SGDLS, CDR2 YYNGEE. CDR3 amino acids: CASSPRERPSTDTQYF. CDR3 sequence (DNA): TGTGCCAGCAGCCCCCGGGAGCGCCCTAGCACAGATACGCAGTATTTT.